This TCR beta chain was identified in a study of T cell repertoires in cytomegalovirus infection. V was shortened by 7 bases and J by 2 bases, with 14 bases between the two germline ends. CDR3 length equals 14 residues. CDR1 is SGHTA and CDR2 is FQGNSA in the germline V gene. This clonotype has ten or more counts. In TCRdb, the reads were re-called with MiXCR into one record per CDR3 protein. The table shows under 250,000 distinct CDR3 sequences, with 9% to 15% occurring only once. The rearrangement joins TRBV7-2 to TRBJ1-1; maybe TRBD1 (5 bases). This TCR was sampled from a human donor in good health (CMV status not recorded). Some clones in this sample may be carry-over from other donors' samples. Sequenced material: PBMCs. CDR3 in amino acids: CASNLRGRNTEAFF. DNA of the CDR3: TGTGCCAGCAACCTCCGGGGCAGAAACACTGAAGCTTTCTTT.